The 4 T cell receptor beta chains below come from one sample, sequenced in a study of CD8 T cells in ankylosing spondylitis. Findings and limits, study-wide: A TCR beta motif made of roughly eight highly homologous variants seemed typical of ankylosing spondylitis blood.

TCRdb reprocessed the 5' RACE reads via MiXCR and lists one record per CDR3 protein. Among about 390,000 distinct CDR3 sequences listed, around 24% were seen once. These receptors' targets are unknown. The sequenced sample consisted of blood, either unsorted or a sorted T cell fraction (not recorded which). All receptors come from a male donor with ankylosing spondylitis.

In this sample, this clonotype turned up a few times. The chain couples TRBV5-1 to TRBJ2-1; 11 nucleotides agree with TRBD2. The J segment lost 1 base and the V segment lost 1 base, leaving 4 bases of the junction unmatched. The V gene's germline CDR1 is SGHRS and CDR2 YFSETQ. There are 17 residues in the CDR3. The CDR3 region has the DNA TGCGCCAGCAGCTTGTGGCTAGCGGGAGGTTCCTACAATGAGCAGTTCTTC. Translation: CASSLWLAGGSYNEQFF.

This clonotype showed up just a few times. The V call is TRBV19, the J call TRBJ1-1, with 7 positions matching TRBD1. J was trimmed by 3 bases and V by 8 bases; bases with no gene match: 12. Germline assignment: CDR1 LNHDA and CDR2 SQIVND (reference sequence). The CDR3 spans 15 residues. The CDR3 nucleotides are TGTGCCAGTTCCGGTATTGCAGGGGGATACACTGAAGCTTTCTTT. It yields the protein CASSGIAGGYTEAFF. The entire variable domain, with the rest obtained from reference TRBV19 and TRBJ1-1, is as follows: DGGITQSPKYLFRKEGQNVTLSCEQNLNHDAMYWYRQDPGQGLRLIYYSQIVNDFQKGDIAEGYSVSREKKESFPLTVTSAQKNPTAFYLCASSGIAGGYTEAFFGQGTRLTVV.

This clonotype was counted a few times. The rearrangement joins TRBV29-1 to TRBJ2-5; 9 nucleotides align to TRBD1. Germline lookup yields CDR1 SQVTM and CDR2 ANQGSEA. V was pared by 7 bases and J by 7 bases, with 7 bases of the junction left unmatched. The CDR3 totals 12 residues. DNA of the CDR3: TGCAGCGCAACACAGGGGGCCGGGACCCAGTACTTC. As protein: CSATQGAGTQYF.

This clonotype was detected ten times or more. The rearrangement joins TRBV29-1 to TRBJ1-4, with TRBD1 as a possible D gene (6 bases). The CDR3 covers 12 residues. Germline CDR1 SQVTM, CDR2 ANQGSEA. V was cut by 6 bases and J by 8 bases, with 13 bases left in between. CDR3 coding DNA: TGCAGCGTACTTTTGGGGGCCGAAAAACTGTTTTTT. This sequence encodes CSVLLGAEKLFF. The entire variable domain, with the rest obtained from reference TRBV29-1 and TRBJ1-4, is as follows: SAVISQKPSRDICQRGTSLTIQCQVDSQVTMMFWYRQQPGQSLTLIATANQGSEATYESGFVIDKFPISRPNLTFSTLTVSNMSPEDSSIYLCSVLLGAEKLFFGSGTQLSVL.